This entry features one T cell receptor (beta chain) sequence. This record comes from a study of cytomegalovirus exposure and HLA in healthy donors. CDR1 is MDHEN and CDR2 is SYDVKM in the germline V gene. V lost 6 bases and J lost 1; bases outside the gene matches: 9. This CDR3 is 16 amino acids long. PCR was performed using 60 Vbeta and 13 Jbeta primers. Clones were sequenced by immunoSEQ multiplex PCR, and TCRdb holds only the in-frame ones, with some missing. This sample has approximately 110,000 clones, with under 85% found just once. The receptor was isolated from a man under 40 in good health and CMV-seronegative. Sequences were obtained from PBMCs. The V gene is TRBV28, the J gene TRBJ1-3; 7 bases fit TRBD1. CDR3: CASRKGALKSGNTIYF. For the CDR3, the DNA is TGTGCCAGCAGAAAGGGGGCTTTGAAATCTGGAAACACCATATATTTT.